One and the same sample provided the 20 T cell receptor beta chains below, sequenced in a study of regulatory T cells in long-lasting Graves disease. The authors built TCR beta libraries using iRepertoire HTBI primers and Arm-PCR of CDR3 regions. One entry per CDR3 protein results from TCRdb running MiXCR on the multiplex PCR reads. Among around 400,000 distinct CDR3 sequences listed, around 23% were seen once. This sample's time point: persistent/refractory GD, antithyroid drugs over 5 years with positive TRAb. After RNA was extracted from PBMCs, the TCR library was made from it. This specimen was peripheral blood mononuclear cells (PBMCs), taken when the disease was refractory, from a patient treated with antithyroid drugs. The receptor source for this set is a female donor with Graves disease.

The sample holds many counts of this clonotype. V is TRBV14 and J is TRBJ1-1, with D hard to call. The V end lost 4 bases, the J end lost 2 bases, and 11 bases lay between the germline ends. Germline lookup yields CDR1 SGHDN and CDR2 FVKESK. This CDR3 comprises 14 residues. DNA for the CDR3: TGTGCCAGCAGCCCCAGTCTTCCAAACACTGAAGCTTTCTTT. It encodes CASSPSLPNTEAFF. Based on the CDR3 plus reference TRBV14 and TRBJ1-1, the full variable domain is EAGVTQFPSHSVIEKGQTVTLRCDPISGHDNLYWYRRVMGKEIKFLLHFVKESKQDESGMPNNRFLAERTGGTYSTLKVQPAELEDSGVYFCASSPSLPNTEAFFGQGTRLTVV.

This clonotype showed up many times. This sequence joins TRBV6-1 and TRBJ2-7; D perhaps matches TRBD2 (6 bases). Germline V lookup: CDR1 MNHNS, CDR2 SASEGT. The CDR3 has 12 amino acids. V was pared by 6 bases and J by 3 bases, with 9 bases between. As DNA, the CDR3 is TGTGCCAGCAGGCGGCGGGGCTACGAGCAGTACTTC. It encodes CASRRRGYEQYF.

In this sample, this clonotype turned up many times. The gene calls are TRBV20-1 and TRBJ1-2, with D tentatively TRBD1 (5 bases). V lost 5 bases to trimming and J lost 9 bases, with 13 bases between them. CDR3 length: 11 amino acids. The germline V gene encodes CDR1 DFQATT and CDR2 SNEGSKA (reference sequence). DNA of the CDR3: TGCAGTGCTGGAGGGACCGCAAGCTACACCTTC. Encoded protein: CSAGGTASYTF.

This clonotype was seen a handful of times. The chain is built from TRBV28 and TRBJ1-5, with D possibly matching TRBD1 (5 bases). The V and J ends lost 4 bases and 5 bases respectively, with 12 bases between them. The CDR3 contains 14 residues. In germline, CDR1 is MDHEN, CDR2 SYDVKM. CDR3: CASSSPDTYQPQHF. In DNA, the CDR3 is TGTGCCAGCAGTTCCCCGGACACCTATCAGCCCCAGCATTTT.

This clonotype was seen ten or more times. This chain joins TRBV19 and TRBJ2-7; D is perhaps TRBD1 (6 bases). The CDR3 loop spans 15 amino acids. V lost 5 bases and J lost 2, with 16 bases in between. The germline V gene encodes CDR1 LNHDA and CDR2 SQIVND (reference sequence). CDR3 DNA: TGTGCCAGTAGTCAACAGGGCCTCGACACCTACGAGCAGTACTTC. Its translation: CASSQQGLDTYEQYF.

This clonotype was observed once. The chain joins TRBV2 to TRBJ2-7, with 14 bases identical to TRBD2. The CDR3 runs 15 residues. The germline gives CDR1 SNHLY, CDR2 FYNNEI. The J segment lost 5 bases and the V segment lost 6 bases, leaving 6 bases of the junction unmatched. This CDR3 reads CASSVGLAGVDEQYF. CDR3 nucleotide sequence: TGTGCCAGCAGCGTGGGACTAGCGGGAGTTGACGAGCAGTACTTC. Together with reference TRBV2 and TRBJ2-7, the CDR3 gives the full variable domain: EPEVTQTPSHQVTQMGQEVILRCVPISNHLYFYWYRQILGQKVEFLVSFYNNEISEKSEIFDDQFSVERPDGSNFTLKIRSTKLEDSAMYFCASSVGLAGVDEQYFGPGTRLTVT.

V usage is TRBV7-3 and J usage is TRBJ2-1; either TRBD1 or TRBD2 may fit D (6 bases each). The germline V gene encodes CDR1 SGHTA and CDR2 FQGTGA. Trimming removed 5 bases from V and 0 bases from J, with 14 bases in between. The CDR3 covers 16 residues. The CDR3 protein is CASSTGTPSSYNEQFF. In nucleotides, the CDR3 is TGTGCCAGCAGCACAGGGACTCCCAGCTCCTACAATGAGCAGTTCTTC.

This clonotype has at least ten counts. The chain employs TRBV19 and TRBJ1-1; TRBD1 might be the D (6 bases). CDR1 LNHDA and CDR2 SQIVND come from the germline V gene (reference sequence). This CDR3 is 15 amino acids long. V lost 5 bases, J lost 0 bases, and 13 bases lay in between. The CDR3 loop reads CASSALTGLNTEAFF. As DNA, the CDR3 is TGTGCCAGTAGTGCCTTGACAGGCTTGAACACTGAAGCTTTCTTT.

This clonotype showed up many times. Here the CDR3 reads CASSWGGQPQHF. CDR3 bases: TGTGCCAGCAGTTGGGGGGGTCAGCCCCAGCATTTT. This sequence joins TRBV28 and TRBJ1-5; D is perhaps TRBD1 (5 bases). V was shortened by 4 bases and J by 6 bases, with 7 bases between the two germline ends. This CDR3 region has 12 residues. Germline CDR1 is MDHEN and CDR2 is SYDVKM.

There are many counts of this clonotype. The rearrangement joins TRBV6-5 to TRBJ2-7; 8 bases line up with TRBD1. The CDR3 contains 15 residues. The V and J ends lost 0 bases and 0 bases, in that order; junction bases with no gene match: 1. Germline-derived CDR1 and CDR2 are MNHEY and SVGAGI. CDR3 sequence (DNA): TGTGCCAGCAGTTACTCAGGGACAGGCTCCTACGAGCAGTACTTC. As protein: CASSYSGTGSYEQYF.

This clonotype was found a few times. The CDR3: CASRPAPQEGNQPQHF. CDR3 in DNA: TGTGCCAGCAGGCCTGCCCCTCAGGAAGGCAATCAGCCCCAGCATTTT. V and J are TRBV11-1 and TRBJ1-5; the D is unclear. Deletions cut 6 bases from V and 2 bases from J, with 17 bases between. CDR1 and CDR2 from the germline V gene are SGHAT and FQDESV (reference sequence). The CDR3 extends over 16 amino acids.

This clonotype appeared a few times. The rearrangement joins TRBV2 to TRBJ2-1, with no clear D. Trimming left V 6 bases short and J 6 bases short, with 9 bases between. Germline CDR1 and CDR2: SNHLY and FYNNEI. CDR3 size: 12 residues. The DNA for the CDR3 is TGTGCCAGCAGACCTGGACCCAATGAGCAGTTCTTC. It translates to CASRPGPNEQFF.

This clonotype showed up many times. The J gene is TRBJ2-5, the V gene TRBV6-1; 8 bases line up with TRBD1. The CDR3 loop spans 15 amino acids. After removal of 4 bases from V and 7 bases from J, the junction contained 11 bases not matched to a gene. CDR1 and CDR2 (germline): MNHNS, SASEGT. CDR3 coding DNA: TGTGCCAGCAGTGTAGTGGGACAGGCCGGGGGGACCCAGTACTTC. Translation: CASSVVGQAGGTQYF.

At least ten counts were recorded for this clonotype. The chain combines TRBV27 with TRBJ1-2, with a tentative D call TRBD1 (5 bases). Trimming pared 8 bases from V and 2 bases from J, leaving 12 bases between. Germline V gene sequence: CDR1 MNHEY, CDR2 SMNVEV (reference sequence). This CDR3 contains 13 residues. The CDR3 spells CASAMTENYGYTF. For the CDR3, the DNA is TGTGCCAGCGCGATGACAGAAAACTATGGCTACACCTTC.

This clonotype was seen a handful of times. The chain carries TRBV6-4 and TRBJ1-5; D ambiguous. Germline-derived CDR1 and CDR2 are MRHNA and SNTAGT. CDR3 length: 13 amino acids. V shed 3 bases and J shed 5 bases, with 8 bases lying between them. CDR3 DNA: TGTGCCAGCAGTGATGTGAGGCATCAGCCCCAGCATTTT. It translates to CASSDVRHQPQHF.

The rearrangement links TRBV6-1 to TRBJ2-1, with 12 bases aligning to TRBD2. With 7 bases clipped from V and 4 bases from J, the junction kept 5 bases outside the gene matches. The length of the CDR3 is 15 residues. The V gene's germline CDR1 is MNHNS and CDR2 SASEGT. CDR3 DNA: TGTGCCAGCAACCTAGCGGGAGGGCCTTACAATGAGCAGTTCTTC. Protein product: CASNLAGGPYNEQFF.

At least ten counts were recorded for this clonotype. The chain links TRBV2 to TRBJ2-7; D is undetermined. V gave up 7 bases and J gave up 2 bases, with 15 bases separating them. The CDR3 covers 14 residues. CDR1 is SNHLY and CDR2 is FYNNEI in the germline V gene. CDR3 coding DNA: TGTGCCAGCACTAATTCCTTTGCCCCCTACGAGCAGTACTTC. Translating gives CASTNSFAPYEQYF.

This clonotype was seen more than once but under ten times. The chain recombines TRBV6-1 with TRBJ2-7; 8 nucleotides agree with TRBD1. Germline-derived CDR1 and CDR2 are MNHNS and SASEGT. The CDR3 has 17 amino acids. Trimming removed 6 bases from V and 2 bases from J; junction bases left unmatched: 15. The CDR3 region has the DNA TGTGCCAGCAGCTGGGCCGTATCGACAGGGGCCACCTACGAGCAGTACTTC. Translating gives CASSWAVSTGATYEQYF.

The table lists this clonotype with a few counts. This chain uses TRBV18 with TRBJ2-3; D gene ambiguous. This CDR3 is 12 amino acids long. The germline gives CDR1 KGHSH, CDR2 LQKENI. The V and J ends lost 3 bases and 5 bases respectively, with 6 bases between them. CDR3: CASSPDLDTQYF. The CDR3 DNA sequence: TGTGCCAGCTCACCGGATTTAGATACGCAGTATTTT.

About this clonotype: This may come from a read error, since a much larger clone is one base off. This chain's CDR3 is CTTGDGGGYEQYF. The CDR3 DNA is TGTACCACCGGTGACGGGGGGGGTTACGAGCAGTACTTC. The chain has TRBV15 and TRBJ2-7, with 8 bases matching TRBD2. Germline loops: CDR1 LNHNV, CDR2 YYDKDF (reference sequence). The CDR3 covers 13 residues.